Listed below are T cell receptor beta chains from one sample, sequenced in a study of T cells in Graves' hyperthyroidism and ophthalmopathy. TCRdb recomputed calls from the multiplex PCR reads with MiXCR, one row per CDR3 protein. The sample includes 500,000 or so distinct CDR3 sequences, around 16% seen only once; the top ten take 25% to 30%. The sample was blood. All receptors come from a woman in her twenties or thirties with Graves' ophthalmopathy. CDR3s include the opening cysteine and the closing phenylalanine or tryptophan. Fields, in order: D gene, clone size, CDR3 length, V gene, J gene, CDR3 DNA, CDR3 protein. The D gene is left open where the match is weak. Expanded clones get a size class; other rows say once, few or many, or leave the size out.

>TRBD2|few|14|TRBV6-1|TRBJ2-5
TGTGCCAGCAGCCCGGGACTAGTAGAAGAGACCCAGTACTTC
CASSPGLVEETQYF
>TRBD1|many|17|TRBV10-3|TRBJ2-5
TGTGCCATCAGCCGGGACAGGGGGCATAGAGGTGACGAGACCCAGTACTTC
CAISRDRGHRGDETQYF
>-|many|13|TRBV11-3|TRBJ2-1
TGTGCCAGCAGCTTAGATCTTGGCGGCGAGCAGTTCTTC
CASSLDLGGEQFF
>-|few|14|TRBV6-1|TRBJ2-1
TGTGCCAGCAGTGAAACCCCACTAGGAGGGGAGCAGTTCTTC
CASSETPLGGEQFF
>TRBD2|many|18|TRBV6-1|TRBJ2-5
TGTGCCAGCAGTTATGGACTAGCGGGAGGCGTCTTTTCTGAGACCCAGTACTTC
CASSYGLAGGVFSETQYF
>-|many|14|TRBV30|TRBJ2-3
TGTGCCTGGAGTGCTTCCTCCCTAACAGATACGCAGTATTTT
CAWSASSLTDTQYF
>TRBD2|many|17|TRBV7-2|TRBJ2-1
TGTGCCAGCACCGTTGGGGTTTTTAGCGGGAGCTACAATGAGCAGTTCTTC
CASTVGVFSGSYNEQFF
>-|many|14|TRBV2|TRBJ1-6
TGTGCCAGCAGTCCGGCAGTCAAAAATTCACCCCTCCACTTT
CASSPAVKNSPLHF
>TRBD2|few|18|TRBV4-1|TRBJ2-1
TGCGCCAGCAGCCAAGTTTCTAGCGGGAGTGTCGCCTACAATGAGCAGTTCTTC
CASSQVSSGSVAYNEQFF
>-|many|14|TRBV11-2|TRBJ1-2
TGTGCCAGCAGCTTAGGGACTGACTCTTATGGCTACACCTTC
CASSLGTDSYGYTF
>-|-|13|TRBV2|TRBJ1-5
TGTGCCAGCAGTAGAACAGGTCTTCAGCCCCAGCATTTT
CASSRTGLQPQHF
>-|few|15|TRBV14|TRBJ2-7
TGTGCCAGCAGCCCCCAGACGGGAGCCACCTACGAGCAGTACTTC
CASSPQTGATYEQYF
>TRBD1|few|17|TRBV18|TRBJ2-7
TGTGCCAGCTCACCACTCGGGACAGGGATCGGACCCTACGAGCAGTACTTC
CASSPLGTGIGPYEQYF
>-|many|14|TRBV28|TRBJ1-1
TGTGCCAGCACCATTCATTCTCTGAACACTGAAGCTTTCTTT
CASTIHSLNTEAFF
>TRBD2|few|16|TRBV18|TRBJ2-3
TGTGCCAGCTCACCATTAGCGGGATCTAGCACAGATACGCAGTATTTT
CASSPLAGSSTDTQYF
>-|many|14|TRBV18|TRBJ2-7
TGTGCCAGCTCACCACCGGCGGGTACCTACGAGCAGTACTTC
CASSPPAGTYEQYF
>TRBD1|-|15|TRBV18|TRBJ1-4
TGTGCCAGCTCACCTGGGGGACAGGCTAATGAAAAACTGTTTTTT
CASSPGGQANEKLFF
>-|-|13|TRBV28|TRBJ1-2
TGTGCCAGCAGCGCGGGGCAGGGCTATGGCTACACCTTC
CASSAGQGYGYTF
>-|many|11|TRBV7-9|TRBJ2-7
TGTGCCAGCAGCTTAGCGGTTGAGCAGTACTTC
CASSLAVEQYF
>TRBD2|many|15|TRBV2|TRBJ2-7
TGTGCCACCAAAGGGGGACTAGCGGGAGTGTACGAGCAGTACTTC
CATKGGLAGVYEQYF
>-|many|15|TRBV20-1|TRBJ2-7
TGCAGTGCTAGAGTCCCTTTGGGGGGCGTCTACGAGCAGTACTTC
CSARVPLGGVYEQYF
>TRBD2|-|13|TRBV19|TRBJ2-3
TGTGCCAGTACTAGCGGGATCACAGATACGCAGTATTTT
CASTSGITDTQYF
>TRBD1|-|16|TRBV6-1|TRBJ1-2
TGTGCCAGCAGCCCTGAGACAGGGGGGACTTTCTATGGCTACACCTTC
CASSPETGGTFYGYTF
>-|-|16|TRBV18|TRBJ2-6
TGTGCCAGCTCACCACCGTCCGGGCCTGGGGCCAACGTCCTGACTTTC
CASSPPSGPGANVLTF
>-|-|16|TRBV9|TRBJ2-3
TGTGCCAGCAGCCCAAGGGACACTTCCTGGGCAGATACGCAGTATTTT
CASSPRDTSWADTQYF
>-|many|15|TRBV20-1|TRBJ2-7
TGCAGTGCTAGTGTAATGGCGCCTAACTCCTACGAGCAGTACTTC
CSASVMAPNSYEQYF
>-|many|16|TRBV18|TRBJ2-2
TGTGCCAGCTCAACCACTGTCAGACAGCACACCGGGGAGCTGTTTTTT
CASSTTVRQHTGELFF
>-|many|14|TRBV15|TRBJ2-3
TGTGCCACCAGCAGTCCCTCATTCACAGATACGCAGTATTTT
CATSSPSFTDTQYF
>-|-|13|TRBV7-7|TRBJ2-2
TGTGCTAGCAGCTGGGACTCCTCCGGGGAGCTGTTTTTT
CASSWDSSGELFF
>-|many|14|TRBV7-3|TRBJ2-1
TGTGCCAGCAGCCCTGGACTTTCGGCGAGGGAGCAGTTCTTC
CASSPGLSAREQFF
>-|many|12|TRBV29-1|TRBJ1-1
TGCAGCGCGGCTACAGTTACGGCTGAAGCTTTCTTT
CSAATVTAEAFF
>-|few|11|TRBV25-1|TRBJ2-1
TGTGCCAGTGGGACTTCCGATGAGCAGTTCTTC
CASGTSDEQFF
>-|-|15|TRBV7-9|TRBJ2-7
TGTGCCAGCAGCTTAGAGCTGACAGACTCCTACGAGCAGTACTTC
CASSLELTDSYEQYF
>-|many|13|TRBV12-3/TRBV12-4|TRBJ2-5
TGTGCCAGCTCCTCCCGACTAGTCGAGACCCAGTACTTC
CASSSRLVETQYF
>-|-|13|TRBV4-2|TRBJ1-4
TGTGCCAGCAGCCCTGAAACGAGTGGAAAACTGTTTTTT
CASSPETSGKLFF
>-|few|12|TRBV20-1|TRBJ1-2
TGCAGTGCTAGTGGTTCAGCGGATGGCTACACCTTC
CSASGSADGYTF
>-|many|13|TRBV7-9|TRBJ2-7
TGTGCCAGCACAGCAGGGAGCTCCTACGAGCAGTACTTC
CASTAGSSYEQYF
>TRBD2|many|14|TRBV2|TRBJ2-1
TGTGCCAGCGACAGACTAGCTTCTTACAATGAGCAGTTCTTC
CASDRLASYNEQFF
>-|many|13|TRBV10-3|TRBJ1-1
TGTGCCATCAGTGAAGATGGGGCCTCTGAAGCTTTCTTT
CAISEDGASEAFF
>-|many|11|TRBV20-1|TRBJ1-1
TGCAGTGCTACGGAGGGTGTGGAAGCTTTCTTT
CSATEGVEAFF
>-|few|13|TRBV6-2/TRBV6-3|TRBJ2-1
TGTGCCAGCAGTTACGGACTTCACAATGAGCAGTTCTTC
CASSYGLHNEQFF
>-|many|15|TRBV7-2|TRBJ1-2
TGTGCCAGCAGCCCGGGCCCTGACCCCTCCTATGGCTACACCTTC
CASSPGPDPSYGYTF
>-|-|16|TRBV29-1|TRBJ2-1
TGCAGCGTTGAAGATGAGGGGACTGTCTCCTACAATGAGCAGTTCTTC
CSVEDEGTVSYNEQFF
>TRBD2|-|15|TRBV7-9|TRBJ2-1
TGTGCCAGCAGCTTAGGGGGCGGGAGTAGGAATGAGCAGTTCTTC
CASSLGGGSRNEQFF
>-|few|14|TRBV11-2|TRBJ1-1
TGTGCCAGCAGCGACCCGGGACACGCGATTAGAGCTTTCTTT
CASSDPGHAIRAFF
>TRBD1|-|16|TRBV19|TRBJ1-5
TGTGCCAGTAGCCAAAGGGGTGGGACAGAATATCAGCCCCAGCATTTT
CASSQRGGTEYQPQHF
>TRBD1|many|13|TRBV5-6|TRBJ2-5
TGTGCCAGCAGCTGGGGGACAGAAGAGACCCAGTACTTC
CASSWGTEETQYF
>TRBD1|many|17|TRBV5-1|TRBJ1-2
TGCGCCAGCAGCGCGGGCCGGGACAGGCGCCTTATCTATGGCTACACCTTC
CASSAGRDRRLIYGYTF
>-|-|14|TRBV6-5|TRBJ1-4
TGTGCCAGCAGTTCGTCGTGGACTAATGAAAAACTGTTTTTT
CASSSSWTNEKLFF
>TRBD1|many|15|TRBV12-3/TRBV12-4|TRBJ2-7
TGTGCCAGCAGCTCACGACAGGGGTGGGAATACGAGCAGTACTTC
CASSSRQGWEYEQYF
>-|many|15|TRBV30|TRBJ2-1
TGTGCCTGGAGTGTAAGGTTAGTGACCTACAATGAGCAGTTCTTC
CAWSVRLVTYNEQFF
>-|-|16|TRBV9|TRBJ1-4
TGTGCCAGCAGCGGGGCCACGGGACCCGCTAATGAAAAACTGTTTTTT
CASSGATGPANEKLFF
>TRBD2|-|15|TRBV9|TRBJ2-2
TGTGCCAGCAGCGAACTAGCGGGGAGAAGCGGGGAGCTGTTTTTT
CASSELAGRSGELFF
>TRBD1|-|14|TRBV6-2/TRBV6-3|TRBJ2-7
TGTGCCAGCACCCTCGGACAGGGGGCGGACGAGCAGTACTTC
CASTLGQGADEQYF
>TRBD2|many|14|TRBV2|TRBJ2-7
TGTGCCAGCAACAGACTAGCGACAATCTACGAGCAGTACTTC
CASNRLATIYEQYF